The entry below gives a single T cell receptor beta chain sequence along with its context. This clone was recorded a few times. What this receptor recognizes is not known. The record has no base qualities; no much larger clone is one base away. TCRbeta CDR3 regions were amplified from genomic DNA by means of the immunoSEQ Assay, a bias-controlled multiplex PCR. Per the source publication's procedure: Within the assay, amplification of reference gene primers was used to estimate how many nucleated cells each sample contained. To quantify the absolute abundance of each unique TCRbeta CDR3 rearrangement, sequence reads were collapsed and filtered. For each sample, productive Simpson clonality was calculated as the square root of Simpson's diversity index across productive rearrangements. TCRdb took over this immuneACCESS table, retaining in-frame rearrangements with V and J assigned. Such tables are incomplete; in checked studies, under half of the missing clones stem from an unresolved V gene, and the remainder is unexplained. That table furnishes V, J and clone size, whereas the DNA furnished D and trimming. This sample is represented by 150,000 to 200,000 clones; roughly 79% of them were singletons. The ten largest clones capture approximately 15% of the sample.

This sample is drawn from a study of blood T cell repertoires in COVID-19 (dated by TCRdb to 2018 to 2020). Looking at the study overall: Samples covering the acute and convalescent phases of COVID-19 were provided by collaborators in the United States, Italy and Spain. The prospective study material was composed of cDNA or gDNA derived from T cells, B-cell-depleted T cells, or PBMCs. Subjects who had been exposed to COVID-19, were actively infected with it, or had recovered from it provided the deeply sampled blood TCRbeta repertoires that made up the dataset. A freely available public database, intended as a resource for researchers studying the immune response to SARS-CoV-2, is where the repertoires were released. The samples were drawn from the first 160 participants of the ongoing ImmuneRACE study and from over 950 subjects provided by 6 global collaborators. Nearly every sample came with metadata listing a de-identified subject ID, COVID-19 status, age in years and sex. Where available, HLA class I and class II types were taken from metadata supplied by the sample provider and were not determined by assay-based typing.

Whole blood was collected in K2EDTA tubes by collaborating institutions according to the institutions' own protocols. For TCRbeta analysis, collaborator samples were shipped as frozen whole blood, as isolated PBMCs, or as DNA extracted from either sample type. Here is what the overall study found, with its caveats: The amount of clinical and demographic metadata varied by source and participant and was provided uncurated.

This clonotype was sampled from a man in his 60s with active or convalescent COVID-19. Input material: peripheral blood.

The CDR3: CSVELVRHTGELFF. The nucleotide sequence is TGCAGCGTTGAACTGGTCAGGCACACCGGGGAGCTGTTTTTT. The chain couples TRBV29-1 to TRBJ2-2; there is no confident call for the D gene. The CDR3 runs 14 residues from the cysteine to the phenylalanine. Just the 42-base CDR3 DNA is kept, in frame starting at base 1. Taken from the germline V gene, the CDR1 and CDR2 loops are SQVTM and ANQGSEA. Cut back by 2 bases and 3 bases, the V and J ends lie 10 bases apart.